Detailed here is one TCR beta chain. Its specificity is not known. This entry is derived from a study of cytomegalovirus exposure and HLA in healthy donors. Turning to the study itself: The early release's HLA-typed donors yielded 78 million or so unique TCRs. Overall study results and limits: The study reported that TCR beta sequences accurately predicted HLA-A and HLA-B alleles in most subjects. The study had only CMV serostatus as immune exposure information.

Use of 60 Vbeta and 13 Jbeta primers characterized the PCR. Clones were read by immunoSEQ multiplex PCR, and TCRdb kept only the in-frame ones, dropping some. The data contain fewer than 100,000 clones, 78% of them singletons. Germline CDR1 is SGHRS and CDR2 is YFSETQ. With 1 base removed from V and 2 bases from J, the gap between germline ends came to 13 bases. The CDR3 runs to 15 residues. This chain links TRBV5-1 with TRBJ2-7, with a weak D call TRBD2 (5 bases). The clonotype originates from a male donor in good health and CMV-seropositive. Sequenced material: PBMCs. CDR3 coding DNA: TGCGCCAGCAGCTTGCCCAGCGGAGATGCCTACGAGCAGTACTTC. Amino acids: CASSLPSGDAYEQYF.